The 3 T cell receptor beta chains listed next were all sequenced from one sample in a study of tumor-infiltrating lymphocytes in primary liver carcinoma. For each extraction, RNA and DNA were obtained together from roughly 20-30 mg of unsorted bulk tissue. Researchers generated TCR beta cDNA from roughly 510 ng of total RNA, relying on a constant-region primer. ARM-PCR was slightly modified, and three nested multiplex PCR rounds with it gave rise to the TCR beta libraries. The first two PCR rounds used TRBV1-TRBV30 primers with a Cbeta primer, approximately 10 cycles each. TCRdb redid the calling of the multiplex PCR reads with MiXCR, one entry per CDR3 protein. Of tens of thousands of distinct CDR3 sequences listed, 65% to 80% were seen once; the top ten hold 19%. The specimen was liver tumor tissue from sampling region 1. Subset denoted: tumor region T1, superior pole. These receptors were taken from a middle-aged man with primary liver carcinoma and hepatitis B virus infection.

This chain uses TRBV18 with TRBJ1-1; 7 bases agree with TRBD1. Germline V gene sequence: CDR1 KGHSH, CDR2 LQKENI. CDR3 length: 14 amino acids. The CDR3 spells CTNSADRSNTEAFF. The CDR3 DNA reads as TGTACCAACTCCGCGGACAGGTCGAACACTGAAGCTTTCTTT.

This chain joins TRBV9 and TRBJ2-1; 8 bases line up with TRBD2. This CDR3 region has 16 residues. Looked up from germline, CDR1 is SGDLS and CDR2 is YYNGEE. V trimming: 0 bases; J trimming: 8 bases; junction bases outside the gene matches: 10. Here the CDR3 reads CASSVEGLVGRDEQFF. In DNA form, the CDR3 reads TGTGCCAGCAGCGTAGAGGGACTAGTGGGAAGGGATGAGCAGTTCTTC.

Regarding this clonotype: Since the CDR3 does not end with the conserved phenylalanine or tryptophan, this likely comes from a read error. V usage is TRBV11-2 and J usage is TRBJ1-1; D gene unclear. From germline, CDR1 is SGHAT and CDR2 FQNNGV. CDR3 length equals 14 residues. The CDR3 DNA reads TGTGTCAGCCGCACAGCCGGTTCCGTAACTGAAGCTTTCTTG. Translating it yields CVSRTAGSVTEAFL.